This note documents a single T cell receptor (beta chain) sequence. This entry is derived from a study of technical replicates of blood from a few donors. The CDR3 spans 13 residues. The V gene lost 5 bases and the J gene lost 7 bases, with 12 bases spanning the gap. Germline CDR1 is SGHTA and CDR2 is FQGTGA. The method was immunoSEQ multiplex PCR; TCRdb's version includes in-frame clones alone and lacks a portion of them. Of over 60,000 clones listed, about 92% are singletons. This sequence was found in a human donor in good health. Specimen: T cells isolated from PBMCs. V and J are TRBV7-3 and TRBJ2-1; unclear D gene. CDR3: CASSPPWSNEQFF. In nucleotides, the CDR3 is TGTGCCAGCAGCCCTCCATGGAGTAATGAGCAGTTCTTC.